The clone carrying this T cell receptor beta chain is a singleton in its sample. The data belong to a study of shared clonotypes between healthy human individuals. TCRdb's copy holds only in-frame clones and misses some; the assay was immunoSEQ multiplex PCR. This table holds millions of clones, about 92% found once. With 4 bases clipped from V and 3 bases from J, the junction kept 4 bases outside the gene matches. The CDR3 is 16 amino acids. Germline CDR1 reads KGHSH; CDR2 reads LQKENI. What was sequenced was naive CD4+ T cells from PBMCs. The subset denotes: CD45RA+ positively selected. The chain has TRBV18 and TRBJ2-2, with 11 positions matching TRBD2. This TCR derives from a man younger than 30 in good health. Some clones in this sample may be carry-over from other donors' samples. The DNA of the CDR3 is TGTGCCAGCTCACTAGCGGGAGGGCCACACACCGGGGAGCTGTTTTTT. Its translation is CASSLAGGPHTGELFF. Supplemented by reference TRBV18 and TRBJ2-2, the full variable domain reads NAGVMQNPRHLVRRRGQEARLRCSPMKGHSHVYWYRQLPEEGLKFMVYLQKENIIDESGMPKERFSAEFPKEGPSILRIQQVVRGDSAAYFCASSLAGGPHTGELFFGEGSRLTVL.